The subject of this entry is one T cell receptor (beta chain). No antigen is known for it. At sampling all donors were nominally healthy, likely with unrecorded immune exposures. Deletions cut 6 bases from V and 3 bases from J, with 12 bases between. CDR3 length: 13 residues. Germline V CDR1 and CDR2: MNHNS, SASEGT. The data are from a study of cytomegalovirus exposure and HLA in healthy donors. The PCR employed 60 Vbeta primers together with 13 Jbeta primers. Sequencing was performed with immunoSEQ multiplex PCR; in TCRdb, only in-frame clones are kept and a portion is missing. Among 50,000 or so clones listed, approximately 80% were seen once. Study outcomes and limitations: As immune exposure information, only CMV serostatus was available. Accurate HLA-A and HLA-B prediction from TCR beta sequences was reported for most subjects. Previous analysis showed most TCR beta V segments were productive about 87% or about 30% of the time.

Sequenced input: PBMCs. The chain carries TRBV6-1 and TRBJ2-7; D uncertain. This receptor was taken from a female donor in good health and CMV-seronegative. CDR3 protein: CASRQAQNYEQYF. CDR3 nucleotide sequence: TGTGCCAGCAGGCAGGCGCAAAACTACGAGCAGTACTTC.